This passage covers 5 T cell receptor beta chains from one sample sequenced in a study of CD8+CD57+ T cells in acquired aplastic anemia. It was genomic DNA that served as the template for profiling TCR beta VDJ and CDR3. TCRdb re-derived calls from the reads in MiXCR, one entry per CDR3 protein. The sample includes 250,000 to 300,000 distinct CDR3 sequences, approximately 56% seen only once; the top ten take 6.5% to 10%. The source material was sorted CD4+, CD8+, or CD8+CD57+ T cells (not recorded which) from PBMCs. The source of these receptors is a human donor with severe aplastic anemia or a healthy control (not recorded which).

V gene TRBV10-3 combines with J gene TRBJ2-1; 9 bases are shared with TRBD2. Germline V gene lookup returns CDR1 ENHRY and CDR2 SYGVKD. This CDR3 spans 15 amino acids. Losses at the gene ends were 3 bases for V and 7 bases for J; bases not matched to a gene: 7. CDR3 DNA sequence: TGTGCCATCAGTGACATAGCGGGAGCGGGAAATGAGCAGTTCTTC. Translated: CAISDIAGAGNEQFF.

This clonotype was recorded at least ten times. V and J are TRBV7-9 and TRBJ2-7, with no clear D. Germline assignment: CDR1 SEHNR and CDR2 FQNEAQ (reference sequence). Between the trimmed V and J ends, which lost 8 bases and 4 bases, there was a span of 9 bases. This CDR3 comprises 11 residues. The CDR3 reads CASVDKYEQYF. Here the CDR3 DNA reads TGTGCCAGCGTCGATAAGTACGAGCAGTACTTC. Complete variable domain (other parts from reference TRBV7-9 and TRBJ2-7): DTGVSQNPRHKITKRGQNVTFRCDPISEHNRLYWYRQTLGQGPEFLTYFQNEAQLEKSRLLSDRFSAERPKGSFSTLEIQRTEQGDSAMYLCASVDKYEQYFGPGTRLTVT.

In its sample, this clonotype was seen many times. This chain links TRBV20-1 with TRBJ1-1, with D possibly matching TRBD1 (5 bases). V gave up 6 bases and J gave up 5 bases, with 19 bases separating them. The CDR3 is made up of 14 amino acids. Germline CDR1 is DFQATT and CDR2 is SNEGSKA (reference sequence). For the CDR3, the DNA is TGCAGTGCCATGGGGGGGTTGGGTTCGACTGAAGCTTTCTTT. This translates into CSAMGGLGSTEAFF.

In nucleotides, the CDR3 is TGTGCCAGCAGCCTCCTGACCAGCGGGGGGGCTTACGGGGAGCTGTTTTTT. Encoded protein: CASSLLTSGGAYGELFF. The rearrangement joins TRBV13 to TRBJ2-2; 10 nucleotides agree with TRBD2. The germline V gene has CDR1 PRHDT and CDR2 FYEKMQ (reference sequence). The V gene end was trimmed by 5 bases and the J gene end by 7 bases; junction bases not matched to a gene: 13. This CDR3 comprises 17 residues.

The V and J genes are TRBV12-3 or TRBV12-4 and TRBJ2-1, with 10 nucleotides matching TRBD1. Germline trimming cut 6 bases from V and 0 bases from J; bases unmatched to any gene: 17. The CDR3 is 20 residues long. CDR3 protein: CASRPHPGQGMGSSYNEQFF. The CDR3 DNA sequence: TGTGCCAGCAGGCCCCATCCGGGACAGGGGATGGGCAGCTCCTACAATGAGCAGTTCTTC.